This record concerns one TCR beta chain sequence. The method was immunoSEQ multiplex PCR; TCRdb's version includes in-frame clones alone and lacks a portion of them. The sample holds some 39,000 clones; 80% to 90% are singletons and the top ten take 2.5% to 3%. Trimming stripped 1 base from V and 1 base from J, with 7 bases between. The CDR3 is made up of 14 amino acids. Germline CDR1 and CDR2: SGHAT and FQNNGV. This sample is drawn from a study of OX40 agonist ivuxolimab in advanced cancers. This clonotype was obtained from an adult with an advanced solid tumor such as melanoma, head and neck, liver or kidney cancer. The material sequenced was CD4+ or CD8+ T cells sorted from blood, taken in a trial of the OX40 agonist ivuxolimab. V gene TRBV11-2 combines with J gene TRBJ2-5; D ambiguous. CDR3 sequence (DNA): TGTGCCAGCAGCTTAGCCCTTCTCCAAGAGACCCAGTACTTC. It codes for CASSLALLQETQYF. The full variable domain, in which reference TRBV11-2 and TRBJ2-5 provide the parts outside the CDR3, is EAGVAQSPRYKIIEKRQSVAFWCNPISGHATLYWYQQILGQGPKLLIQFQNNGVVDDSQLPKDRFSAERLKGVDSTLKIQPAKLEDSAVYLCASSLALLQETQYFGPGTRLLVL.